This is a list of T cell receptor beta chains from one sample in a study of blood T cell dynamics during melanoma immunotherapy. The table came from immunoSEQ multiplex PCR; TCRdb's copy has only in-frame clones and leaves some out. The sample comprises 17,000 or so clones, about 80% of which are singletons, and about 8% rests with the top ten. This material consisted of blood, taken from a patient treated with checkpoint blockade. The receptors come from a human donor with melanoma. Both conserved end residues are part of each CDR3. The D gene is left open where the match is weak. Clone size, where shown, is once, few, many, or a class for clones that have expanded.

once	TRBV7-8	TRBJ2-5	TRBD2	CASSPPTSGRAKETQYF	TGTGCCAGCAGCCCACCGACTAGCGGGAGGGCGAAGGAGACCCAGTACTTC
-	TRBV2	TRBJ1-4	-	CASGAGEAAKLFF	TGTGCCAGCGGGGCGGGGGAAGCGGCGAAACTGTTTTTT
-	TRBV4-2	TRBJ2-2	-	CASSQAAGTNTGELFF	TGTGCCAGCAGCCAAGCTGCAGGTACGAACACCGGGGAGCTGTTTTTT
-	TRBV7-3	TRBJ2-7	-	CASSQGIERGYEQYF	TGTGCCAGCAGCCAGGGAATCGAGCGAGGCTACGAGCAGTACTTC
-	TRBV28	TRBJ1-6	TRBD1	CASSLPQGAYNSPLHF	TGTGCCAGCAGTTTACCCCAGGGGGCATATAATTCACCCCTCCACTTT
-	TRBV4-2	TRBJ2-7	-	CASSRDSHEQYF	TGTGCCAGCAGCCGGGATAGCCACGAGCAGTACTTC
-	TRBV19	TRBJ2-2	TRBD2	CASSIVFSGRAVTGELFF	TGTGCCAGTAGTATAGTTTTTAGCGGGAGGGCCGTCACCGGGGAGCTGTTTTTT
-	TRBV4-2	TRBJ2-7	TRBD2	CASSSPRGLAGDEQYF	TGTGCCAGCAGCTCTCCCCGAGGACTAGCGGGAGATGAGCAGTACTTC
-	TRBV19	TRBJ2-7	-	CASSLDYDYEQYF	TGTGCCAGTAGTTTAGACTACGACTACGAGCAGTACTTC
-	TRBV4-2	TRBJ1-4	-	CASSQDFNSGGFFTGEKLFF	TGTGCCAGCAGCCAAGATTTTAATTCGGGTGGGTTTTTTACGGGTGAAAAACTGTTTTTT
-	TRBV6-5	TRBJ2-7	TRBD2	CASSSPGLVSYEQYF	TGTGCCAGCAGTTCCCCGGGACTAGTCTCCTACGAGCAGTACTTC
-	TRBV15	TRBJ2-1	TRBD2	CATSPRRGLPSYNEQFF	TGTGCCACCAGCCCCCGAAGGGGACTACCCTCCTACAATGAGCAGTTCTTC
once	TRBV11-2	TRBJ1-3	-	CASSPAPGNPGNTIYF	TGTGCCAGCAGCCCCGCCCCAGGGAACCCTGGAAACACCATATATTTT
-	TRBV19	TRBJ1-3	-	CASTLLPNTGHSGNTIYF	TGTGCCAGTACCCTACTGCCCAACACTGGACACTCTGGAAACACCATATATTTT
-	TRBV5-6	TRBJ2-2	TRBD1	CASSTGQVGELFF	TGTGCCAGCAGCACAGGACAGGTCGGGGAGCTGTTTTTT
-	TRBV7-9	TRBJ2-1	-	CASSLRADPSYNEQFF	TGTGCCAGCAGCTTACGGGCGGACCCCTCCTACAATGAGCAGTTCTTC
-	TRBV18	TRBJ1-2	-	CASSRGETKGYTF	TGTGCCAGCTCCCGGGGCGAAACTAAGGGCTACACCTTC
few	TRBV27	TRBJ1-4	-	CASSLSSSIIKLFF	TGTGCCAGCAGTTTATCCAGCAGCATCATTAAACTGTTTTTT
-	TRBV4-1	TRBJ2-3	-	CASSAPGTQRAGDTQYF	TGCGCCAGCAGCGCGCCAGGGACTCAAAGGGCGGGTGATACGCAGTATTTT
-	TRBV27	TRBJ1-6	-	CASSFGQSYNSPLHF	TGTGCCAGCAGTTTCGGGCAGTCCTATAATTCACCCCTCCACTTT
-	TRBV5-4	TRBJ2-3	-	CASSLDYTDTQYF	TGTGCCAGCAGCTTGGACTACACAGATACGCAGTATTTT
-	TRBV27	TRBJ2-7	-	CASSLGRGSYEQYF	TGTGCCAGCAGTCTCGGACGTGGGTCCTACGAGCAGTACTTC
-	TRBV11-2	TRBJ2-7	TRBD1	CASSHGRGRGLIEQYF	TGTGCCAGCAGCCACGGGCGGGGCAGGGGGCTTATCGAGCAGTACTTC
few	TRBV4-1	TRBJ1-1	TRBD1	CASSQRDRGDTEAFF	TGCGCCAGCAGCCAGAGGGACAGGGGGGACACTGAAGCTTTCTTT
-	TRBV4-3	TRBJ1-6	TRBD1	CASSPAPTGEGSPLHF	TGCGCCAGCAGCCCCGCCCCGACAGGGGAAGGATCACCCCTCCACTTT
-	TRBV2	TRBJ2-7	TRBD2	CARGLAGRLNEQYF	TGTGCCAGGGGACTAGCGGGAAGGCTAAACGAGCAGTACTTC
few	TRBV5-1	TRBJ2-3	-	CASSLAPPQQKSTDTQYF	TGCGCCAGCAGCTTGGCCCCCCCCCAGCAGAAGAGCACAGATACGCAGTATTTT
-	TRBV5-1	TRBJ1-1	-	CASSLDGKNTEAFF	TGCGCCAGCAGCTTGGATGGGAAGAACACTGAAGCTTTCTTT
-	TRBV5-8	TRBJ2-3	-	CASSARGGSTDTQYF	TGTGCCAGCAGTGCTCGGGGCGGGAGCACAGATACGCAGTATTTT
few	TRBV27	TRBJ1-2	-	CASGQPGRAGYTF	TGTGCCAGCGGCCAACCGGGACGGGCTGGCTACACCTTC
-	TRBV28	TRBJ2-7	-	CASSLLVQHEQYF	TGTGCCAGCAGTTTACTGGTGCAGCACGAGCAGTACTTC
-	TRBV29-1	TRBJ1-2	TRBD1	CSVLTGSGYTF	TGCAGCGTCCTGACAGGGAGTGGCTACACCTTC
-	TRBV7-2	TRBJ1-2	-	CASRGRENYGYTF	TGTGCCAGCCGCGGGAGAGAGAACTATGGCTACACCTTC
-	TRBV10-3	TRBJ2-3	-	CAIRDSTNTDTQYF	TGTGCCATCAGGGACTCGACGAACACAGATACGCAGTATTTT
-	TRBV4-3	TRBJ2-1	TRBD2	CASSRTSGGNNEQFF	TGCGCCAGCAGCCGAACTAGCGGGGGAAACAATGAGCAGTTCTTC
-	TRBV30	TRBJ2-5	-	CAWSVGLQETQYF	TGTGCCTGGAGCGTGGGACTGCAAGAAACCCAGTACTTC
-	TRBV4-2	TRBJ2-7	TRBD1	CASSQLTTGTGRKYEQYF	TGTGCCAGCAGCCAACTGACCACGGGGACAGGGCGTAAATACGAGCAGTACTTC
-	TRBV14	TRBJ2-7	TRBD2	CASSPTKPTSGSAYEQYF	TGTGCCAGCAGCCCGACCAAGCCAACTAGCGGGAGTGCCTACGAGCAGTACTTC
-	TRBV28	TRBJ2-1	-	CASSLLGSAFLNEQFF	TGTGCCAGCAGTTTATTGGGGAGTGCCTTCTTGAATGAGCAGTTCTTC
-	TRBV28	TRBJ1-1	-	CASSPPPGNTEAFF	TGTGCCAGCAGTCCCCCCCCAGGGAACACTGAAGCTTTCTTT
few	TRBV28	TRBJ2-7	TRBD1	CASSSTGGSLVYEQYF	TGTGCCAGCAGTTCCACAGGGGGCTCGTTAGTCTACGAGCAGTACTTC